The rows below give T cell receptor beta chains drawn from one sample of a study of HIV-infected patients and healthy controls. TCRdb analysed the 5' RACE reads with MiXCR anew, one entry per CDR3 protein. This table holds over 15,000 distinct CDR3 sequences, about 5% found once. Sequencing used blood. The receptors here all came from an adult in good health. The CDR3 runs from the conserved cysteine through the conserved F or W. Each record gives: CDR3 DNA, CDR3 protein, D gene, clone size, CDR3 length, J gene, V gene. A D gene is named only where the DNA matches it firmly. Clone size is not always given. Where it is, it says once, few, many or a class for expanded clones.

CDR3nt: TGTGCCAGCCGCGAGGACAGGGGTATGTCCCCAACCTACGAGCAGTACTTC; CDR3aa: CASREDRGMSPTYEQYF; d_gene: TRBD1; abundance: many; len: 17; j_gene: TRBJ2-7; v_gene: TRBV5-6
CDR3nt: TGTGCCAGCAGTTTAATGGGAGGGGGAGGCACAGATACGCAGTATTTT; CDR3aa: CASSLMGGGGTDTQYF; d_gene: .; abundance: many; len: 16; j_gene: TRBJ2-3; v_gene: TRBV28
CDR3nt: TGTGCCAGCATCCTGACTAGCGGGAATGAGCAGTTCTTC; CDR3aa: CASILTSGNEQFF; d_gene: TRBD2; abundance: many; len: 13; j_gene: TRBJ2-1; v_gene: TRBV5-6
CDR3nt: TGTGCCATCAGGGACAGCTCCTACGAGCAGTACTTC; CDR3aa: CAIRDSSYEQYF; d_gene: .; abundance: many; len: 12; j_gene: TRBJ2-7; v_gene: TRBV10-3
CDR3nt: TGCAGTGCCAGGGACAGCTACTACGAGCAGTACTTC; CDR3aa: CSARDSYYEQYF; d_gene: TRBD1; abundance: medium-sized; len: 12; j_gene: TRBJ2-7; v_gene: TRBV20-1
CDR3nt: TGTGCCAGCAGTCCCGGGACTAGCGGCTCCTACAATGAGCAGTTCTTC; CDR3aa: CASSPGTSGSYNEQFF; d_gene: TRBD2; abundance: .; len: 16; j_gene: TRBJ2-1; v_gene: TRBV12-3/TRBV12-4
CDR3nt: TGCAGTGCTAGAGATGTGGGGGGCTTAAAAGAGACCCAGTACTTC; CDR3aa: CSARDVGGLKETQYF; d_gene: .; abundance: many; len: 15; j_gene: TRBJ2-5; v_gene: TRBV20-1
CDR3nt: TGCAGCGTGACTAGCGGAGAAGAGACCCAGTACTTC; CDR3aa: CSVTSGEETQYF; d_gene: TRBD2; abundance: many; len: 12; j_gene: TRBJ2-5; v_gene: TRBV29-1
CDR3nt: TGTGCCACCAGCACTAGGACCCCTAATGAAAAACTGTTTTTT; CDR3aa: CATSTRTPNEKLFF; d_gene: .; abundance: many; len: 14; j_gene: TRBJ1-4; v_gene: TRBV15
CDR3nt: TGCGCCAGCAGCCAACCGGACGGCCGGGTGACTGAAGCTTTCTTT; CDR3aa: CASSQPDGRVTEAFF; d_gene: .; abundance: many; len: 15; j_gene: TRBJ1-1; v_gene: TRBV4-3
CDR3nt: TGTGCCAGCAACAGGGTCGGGGAGCAGTACTTC; CDR3aa: CASNRVGEQYF; d_gene: .; abundance: many; len: 11; j_gene: TRBJ2-7; v_gene: TRBV6-2/TRBV6-3
CDR3nt: TGCGCCAGCAGCTTGGGTTATAGCAATCAGCCCCAGCATTTT; CDR3aa: CASSLGYSNQPQHF; d_gene: .; abundance: many; len: 14; j_gene: TRBJ1-5; v_gene: TRBV5-1
CDR3nt: TGTGCCAGCACCACGAACACTGAAGCTTTCTTT; CDR3aa: CASTTNTEAFF; d_gene: .; abundance: many; len: 11; j_gene: TRBJ1-1; v_gene: TRBV7-9
CDR3nt: TGTGCCAGCAGCTTAGGAGGTGGCCCGTTCCACTATGGCTACACCTTC; CDR3aa: CASSLGGGPFHYGYTF; d_gene: .; abundance: .; len: 16; j_gene: TRBJ1-2; v_gene: TRBV7-2
CDR3nt: TGTGCCAGCAGTGATCTTCCTAGCGGGCACTCCTACAATGAGCAGTTCTTC; CDR3aa: CASSDLPSGHSYNEQFF; d_gene: TRBD2; abundance: many; len: 17; j_gene: TRBJ2-1; v_gene: TRBV2
CDR3nt: TGTGCCAGCAGAGTGGATCTTGGAGGGGGCCCTGGCTACACCTTC; CDR3aa: CASRVDLGGGPGYTF; d_gene: TRBD1; abundance: many; len: 15; j_gene: TRBJ1-2; v_gene: TRBV2
CDR3nt: TGCGCCAGCAGCTTGACGGAGACCCAGTACTTC; CDR3aa: CASSLTETQYF; d_gene: .; abundance: many; len: 11; j_gene: TRBJ2-5; v_gene: TRBV5-1
CDR3nt: TGTGCCAGCAGTTACTCGAGGACAGGGGTACGAGACGAGCAGTACTTC; CDR3aa: CASSYSRTGVRDEQYF; d_gene: TRBD1; abundance: .; len: 16; j_gene: TRBJ2-7; v_gene: TRBV6-5
CDR3nt: TGTGCCAGCAGCCGCCCGGGGGCGAGCTCTGGAAACACCATATATTTT; CDR3aa: CASSRPGASSGNTIYF; d_gene: .; abundance: medium-sized; len: 16; j_gene: TRBJ1-3; v_gene: TRBV7-9
CDR3nt: TGTGCCAGCAGCCAAGCCGAGACTAGCGGGGGGGCAGTTCGCACAGATACGCAGTATTTT; CDR3aa: CASSQAETSGGAVRTDTQYF; d_gene: TRBD2; abundance: .; len: 20; j_gene: TRBJ2-3; v_gene: TRBV4-2
CDR3nt: TGTGCCAGCAGCTACGAAGAGGAGCTGTTTTTT; CDR3aa: CASSYEEELFF; d_gene: .; abundance: .; len: 11; j_gene: TRBJ2-2; v_gene: TRBV3-1
CDR3nt: TGTGCCAGCAGTGAAGCGTTTAGAAATCAGCCCCAGCATTTT; CDR3aa: CASSEAFRNQPQHF; d_gene: .; abundance: many; len: 14; j_gene: TRBJ1-5; v_gene: TRBV2
CDR3nt: TGCGCCAGCAGCCAAGATCAGGGACTGCTTAATGAAAAACTGTTTTTT; CDR3aa: CASSQDQGLLNEKLFF; d_gene: .; abundance: medium-sized; len: 16; j_gene: TRBJ1-4; v_gene: TRBV4-3
CDR3nt: TGCGCCAGCAGCTCCGGGGGGCTACAAGAGACCCAGTACTTC; CDR3aa: CASSSGGLQETQYF; d_gene: .; abundance: many; len: 14; j_gene: TRBJ2-5; v_gene: TRBV5-1
CDR3nt: TGCAGTGCAGAAGTTCCAGGGGTGAGTTCAGGCAATCAGCCCCAGCATTTT; CDR3aa: CSAEVPGVSSGNQPQHF; d_gene: .; abundance: many; len: 17; j_gene: TRBJ1-5; v_gene: TRBV20-1
CDR3nt: TGTGCCAGCAGCTTAGACGGGGGGGCGGATACGCAGTATTTT; CDR3aa: CASSLDGGADTQYF; d_gene: TRBD2; abundance: many; len: 14; j_gene: TRBJ2-3; v_gene: TRBV11-2
CDR3nt: TGTGCCAGCAGCAAAGGAGGGTCGGGGAACGAAAAACTGTTTTTT; CDR3aa: CASSKGGSGNEKLFF; d_gene: .; abundance: many; len: 15; j_gene: TRBJ1-4; v_gene: TRBV5-4
CDR3nt: TGCGCCAGCAGCCTAACAGGGGGCAATGAGCAGTTCTTC; CDR3aa: CASSLTGGNEQFF; d_gene: TRBD1; abundance: many; len: 13; j_gene: TRBJ2-1; v_gene: TRBV4-1
CDR3nt: TGTGCCAGCAGCCCCGGCATAGCGGGGGTAGAGACCCAGTACTTC; CDR3aa: CASSPGIAGVETQYF; d_gene: TRBD2; abundance: many; len: 15; j_gene: TRBJ2-5; v_gene: TRBV27
CDR3nt: TGTGCCAGTAGTAACGCAGGCTTTAACACTGAAGCTTTCTTT; CDR3aa: CASSNAGFNTEAFF; d_gene: .; abundance: many; len: 14; j_gene: TRBJ1-1; v_gene: TRBV19
CDR3nt: TGCAGCGACGGAGGCCCAGACAGCCGGGGAGAGACCCAGTACTTC; CDR3aa: CSDGGPDSRGETQYF; d_gene: .; abundance: many; len: 15; j_gene: TRBJ2-5; v_gene: TRBV29-1
CDR3nt: TGTGCCAGCAGTTACGGTAGCAGGGGGCTCGGTTCACCCCTCCACTTT; CDR3aa: CASSYGSRGLGSPLHF; d_gene: TRBD1; abundance: .; len: 16; j_gene: TRBJ1-6; v_gene: TRBV6-5
CDR3nt: TGTGCCAGTAGTGGCCCGGGACAGGGATTCGCAGATACGCAGTATTTT; CDR3aa: CASSGPGQGFADTQYF; d_gene: TRBD1; abundance: few; len: 16; j_gene: TRBJ2-3; v_gene: TRBV19
CDR3nt: TGTGCCAGCAGCTTAGGGTATCAGGAGGTCTCGGCTTTCTTT; CDR3aa: CASSLGYQEVSAFF; d_gene: .; abundance: many; len: 14; j_gene: TRBJ1-1; v_gene: TRBV7-9
CDR3nt: TGCAGCGTTGAATGGCGGAGAGGCTACACCTTC; CDR3aa: CSVEWRRGYTF; d_gene: .; abundance: many; len: 11; j_gene: TRBJ1-2; v_gene: TRBV29-1
CDR3nt: TGCGCCAGCAGCCCCCGGACAGGGTTCTACGAGCAGTACTTC; CDR3aa: CASSPRTGFYEQYF; d_gene: TRBD1; abundance: .; len: 14; j_gene: TRBJ2-7; v_gene: TRBV4-1
CDR3nt: TGCAGTGCTTCTCAGGAAACTGAAGCTTTCTTT; CDR3aa: CSASQETEAFF; d_gene: .; abundance: many; len: 11; j_gene: TRBJ1-1; v_gene: TRBV20-1
CDR3nt: TGTGCCAGCGGCTTAGCGGGGGGCGTCTCCTACAATGAGCAGTTCTTC; CDR3aa: CASGLAGGVSYNEQFF; d_gene: TRBD2; abundance: medium-sized; len: 16; j_gene: TRBJ2-1; v_gene: TRBV12-3/TRBV12-4
CDR3nt: TGTGCCAGCAGTCGAACAGGCAGCCGGGGTGGCTACACCTTC; CDR3aa: CASSRTGSRGGYTF; d_gene: .; abundance: many; len: 14; j_gene: TRBJ1-2; v_gene: TRBV6-5
CDR3nt: TGCGCCAGCAGCCTGGGACAGGGGGCACATGAGCAGTTCTTC; CDR3aa: CASSLGQGAHEQFF; d_gene: TRBD1; abundance: .; len: 14; j_gene: TRBJ2-1; v_gene: TRBV4-3
CDR3nt: TGCGCCAGCAGCCAAGATAATCGGGGTACGCAGTATTTT; CDR3aa: CASSQDNRGTQYF; d_gene: .; abundance: few; len: 13; j_gene: TRBJ2-3; v_gene: TRBV4-3
CDR3nt: TGTGCCAGCAGTTACGGCCTGGGGAGGGACACTGAAGCTTTCTTT; CDR3aa: CASSYGLGRDTEAFF; d_gene: .; abundance: many; len: 15; j_gene: TRBJ1-1; v_gene: TRBV6-5
CDR3nt: TGTGCCAGCAGCGCGACAGGGGGTGCTTCACCCCTCCACTTT; CDR3aa: CASSATGGASPLHF; d_gene: TRBD1; abundance: medium-sized; len: 14; j_gene: TRBJ1-6; v_gene: TRBV9